The 18 T cell receptor beta chains listed next were all sequenced from one sample in a study of radiotherapy plus CTLA-4 blockade in lung cancer. Using immunoSEQ multiplex PCR, the repertoire was profiled, and TCRdb retains in-frame clones only, with some absent. The sample has 77,000 or so clones; around 74% are singletons. This material consisted of peripheral blood, taken from a patient treated with radiotherapy plus ipilimumab. All receptors derive from a human donor with non-small cell lung cancer whose response to radiotherapy plus ipilimumab could not be evaluated.

V gene TRBV19 combines with J gene TRBJ2-7; 13 bases are shared with TRBD2. CDR3 length: 17 residues. V was clipped by 7 bases and J by 4 bases; unmatched bases: 13. Germline CDR1 is LNHDA and CDR2 is SQIVND (reference sequence). The CDR3 protein is CASTAGTSGTLGYEQYF. The CDR3 region has the DNA TGTGCCAGTACCGCCGGGACTAGCGGGACCCTGGGATACGAGCAGTACTTC.

The CDR3 here is CASNEGQRPFYEQYF. CDR3 in DNA: TGCGCCAGCAACGAGGGACAAAGACCCTTCTACGAGCAGTACTTC. The J gene is TRBJ2-7, the V gene TRBV5-1; a possible D gene is TRBD1 (6 bases). The CDR3 is 15 amino acids. V lost 6 bases and J 3 bases, leaving 19 bases between the germline ends. Germline CDR1 is SGHRS and CDR2 is YFSETQ. The whole variable domain, filled in from reference TRBV5-1 and TRBJ2-7, reads KAGVTQTPRYLIKTRGQQVTLSCSPISGHRSVSWYQQTPGQGLQFLFEYFSETQRNKGNFPGRFSGRQFSNSRSEMNVSTLELGDSALYLCASNEGQRPFYEQYFGPGTRLTVT.

V and J are TRBV6-4 and TRBJ2-7, with TRBD2 matching 14 bases. The CDR3 spans 20 residues. The V segment lost 2 bases and the J segment 0 bases; nucleotides outside the gene matches: 12. CDR1 and CDR2 (germline): MRHNA, SNTAGT. CDR3 amino acids: CASSDVGVGLAGVNSYEQYF. Here the CDR3 DNA reads TGTGCCAGCAGTGACGTAGGGGTGGGACTAGCGGGAGTGAACTCCTACGAGCAGTACTTC.

The chain combines TRBV19 with TRBJ1-2; 8 bases match TRBD1. This CDR3 has 15 residues. The junction had 7 bases not matched to a gene; V was cut back by 5 bases and J by 2 bases. Looked up from germline, CDR1 is LNHDA and CDR2 is SQIVND (reference sequence). The CDR3 loop reads CASSPRDRKNYGYTF. For the CDR3, the DNA is TGTGCCAGTAGTCCCCGGGACAGGAAGAACTATGGCTACACCTTC.

The chain recombines TRBV4-1 with TRBJ2-7, with D hard to call. This CDR3 has 13 residues. CDR1 and CDR2 (germline): MGHRA, YSYEKL. Trimming took off 1 base at V and 3 bases at J, with 7 bases between the two ends. The CDR3 sequence is CASSQAQFYEQYF. CDR3 sequence (DNA): TGCGCCAGCAGCCAAGCCCAGTTCTACGAGCAGTACTTC.

Worth noting for this clone: Different DNA sequences within this sample yield the same CDR3. The V call is TRBV7-9, the J call TRBJ1-2; 9 nucleotides align to TRBD1. The CDR3 contains 13 residues. CDR1 and CDR2 (germline): SEHNR, FQNEAQ (reference sequence). V shed 1 base, J shed 8 bases, and the junction held 2 bases outside the gene matches. CDR3 nucleotides: TGTGCCAGCAGCTTAGAAGGGACAGGGGGCTACACCTTC. This codes for CASSLEGTGGYTF.

The V gene is TRBV7-6, the J gene TRBJ1-3, with 9 positions matching TRBD1. CDR3 length equals 16 residues. The V segment lost 1 base and the J segment 2 bases; nucleotides outside the gene matches: 3. Germline CDR1 reads SGHVS; CDR2 reads FNYEAQ. The CDR3 DNA is TGTGCCAGCAGCTTAGAGGGGACAGGGACTGGAAACACCATATATTTT. As protein: CASSLEGTGTGNTIYF.

This clone has only one observation. The chain's CDR3 is CASSGRGDYNEQFF. The DNA for the CDR3 is TGCGCCAGCAGCGGGAGGGGGGACTACAATGAGCAGTTCTTC. V gene TRBV5-1 combines with J gene TRBJ2-1; D perhaps matches TRBD2 (7 bases). The CDR3 loop spans 14 amino acids. Germline CDR1 SGHRS, CDR2 YFSETQ. With 4 bases removed from V and 3 bases from J, the gap between germline ends came to 11 bases.

This clone was seen just once. V is TRBV21-1 and J is TRBJ2-4; the D segment call TRBD2 is taken from the table without a DNA check. TRBV21-1 is noted as a pseudogene. The CDR3 loop spans 19 amino acids. This CDR3 is CASSIPGTSGRVAKNIQYF. The CDR3 DNA reads as TGTGCCAGCAGCATTCCCGGGACTAGCGGGAGGGTAGCCAAAAACATTCAGTACTTC.

This rearrangement joins TRBV2 to TRBJ1-4; 8 bases align to TRBD1. The CDR3 sequence is 16 residues long. Trimming at V came to 5 bases and at J to 11 bases, leaving 16 bases not matched to a gene. Germline loops: CDR1 SNHLY, CDR2 FYNNEI. CDR3 sequence reads: CASSSSAPGQGRKLFF. The CDR3 DNA reads TGTGCCAGCAGTTCAAGCGCTCCAGGACAGGGCAGGAAACTGTTTTTT.

This chain joins TRBV23-1 and TRBJ1-2, with unresolved D. TRBV23-1 is designated an ORF whose function remains uncertain. V was trimmed by 1 base and J by 8 bases, leaving 8 bases between them. The CDR3 has 12 residues. Written as DNA, the CDR3 is TGCGCCAGCAGTCAATACAGTAGGGGCTACACCTTC. Translation: CASSQYSRGYTF.

This chain uses TRBV28 with TRBJ2-1; 8 nucleotides match TRBD1. Germline-derived CDR1 and CDR2 are MDHEN and SYDVKM. This CDR3 comprises 16 residues. V lost 3 bases, J lost 5 bases, and 9 bases stayed unmatched. The DNA for the CDR3 is TGTGCCAGCAGTTTTCGTCAGGGGGCTTCTCACAATGAGCAGTTCTTC. It yields the protein CASSFRQGASHNEQFF.

This clone was seen once. V is TRBV11-3 and J is TRBJ2-1; TRBD2 matches 8 bases. This CDR3 spans 15 amino acids. Germline V gives CDR1 SGHNT, CDR2 YENEEA. With V trimmed by 5 bases and J by 5 bases, 8 bases remained unmatched. CDR3 bases: TGTGCCAGCAGCCCCTACGGGAGGGCCGACAATGAGCAGTTCTTC. Encoded protein: CASSPYGRADNEQFF.

The genes are TRBV6-1 and TRBJ2-7, with 7 bases lining up with TRBD2. This CDR3 region has 15 residues. Per germline, CDR1 MNHNS and CDR2 SASEGT. V trimming: 1 base; J trimming: 0 bases; junction bases outside the gene matches: 3. The CDR3 reads CASSEVGGSSYEQYF. CDR3 coding DNA: TGTGCCAGCAGTGAAGTGGGGGGGAGCTCCTACGAGCAGTACTTC.

The V gene is TRBV2, the J gene TRBJ2-2; TRBD1 agrees at 8 bases. Germline V gene sequence: CDR1 SNHLY, CDR2 FYNNEI. The J segment lost 6 bases and the V segment lost 5 bases, leaving 14 bases of the junction unmatched. The CDR3 length is 17 residues. CDR3 coding DNA: TGTGCCAGCAGTAGTCCCGGGACAGGTTTGGGCGCCGGGGAGCTGTTTTTT. Translating it yields CASSSPGTGLGAGELFF.

This chain connects TRBV27 to TRBJ1-1; D possibly corresponds to TRBD1 (5 bases). The V gene lost 4 bases and the J gene lost 0 bases, with 9 bases spanning the gap. The CDR3 has 14 amino acids. Germline V CDR1 and CDR2: MNHEY, SMNVEV (reference sequence). CDR3 sequence: CASSSTDMNTEAFF. The CDR3 DNA reads TGTGCCAGCAGTTCGACAGACATGAACACTGAAGCTTTCTTT.

The chain couples TRBV18 to TRBJ1-2, with D possibly TRBD1 on 5 matching bases. The CDR3 is 17 residues long. The germline V and J ends were trimmed by 4 bases and 9 bases, with 27 bases remaining between them. The V gene's germline CDR1 is KGHSH and CDR2 LQKENI. The CDR3 spells CASSLEMSGGGSVRYTF. As DNA, the CDR3 is TGTGCCAGCTCACTTGAGATGTCCGGGGGAGGGTCGGTACGCTACACCTTC. Supplemented by reference TRBV18 and TRBJ1-2, the full variable domain reads NAGVMQNPRHLVRRRGQEARLRCSPMKGHSHVYWYRQLPEEGLKFMVYLQKENIIDESGMPKERFSAEFPKEGPSILRIQQVVRGDSAAYFCASSLEMSGGGSVRYTFGSGTRLTVV.

This rearrangement joins TRBV19 to TRBJ1-3; a weak D match, TRBD1 (5 bases). The CDR3 runs 15 residues. Trimming pared 6 bases from V and 3 bases from J, leaving 15 bases between. CDR1 is LNHDA, CDR2 SQIVND, per germline (reference sequence). CDR3: CASRLQGYLGNTIYF. DNA for the CDR3: TGTGCCAGTAGACTTCAGGGCTACCTTGGAAACACCATATATTTT.